Below, 20 T cell receptor beta chains from the same sample are listed, as sequenced in a study of T cell clonality in common variable immunodeficiency. TCRdb keeps only in-frame clones here, not all; method: immunoSEQ multiplex PCR. The sample has around 19,000 clones, none seen only once. Which antigens these TCRs recognize remains unknown. Regarding the study as a whole: Fewer deletions and N-nucleotide insertions were reportedly seen in common variable immunodeficiency TCR beta sequences.

Sequencing was carried out using peripheral blood mononuclear cells. These receptors were collected from a human donor with common variable immunodeficiency.

In its sample, this clone was seen a few times. The CDR3 protein is CSARWDRGVYEQYF. The CDR3 bases that were read are TGCAGTGCTAGGTGGGACAGGGGGGTCTACGAG. The rearrangement joins TRBV20-1 to TRBJ2-7; 11 nucleotides line up with TRBD1. The CDR3 is cut off 3 residues early in the read; its end comes from the germline J gene. V lost 3 bases, J lost 3 bases, and 4 bases stayed unmatched. The germline gives CDR1 DFQATT, CDR2 SNEGSKA (reference sequence). This CDR3 is 14 amino acids long.

This clone was seen many times. The sequenced fragment ends 3 residues before the CDR3 boundary, so the rest is inferred from the germline J gene. The chain recombines TRBV19 with TRBJ1-5; 10 bases match TRBD1. The CDR3 contains 14 residues. CDR1 is LNHDA, CDR2 SQIVND, per germline (reference sequence). Germline trimming cut 5 bases from V and 2 bases from J; bases unmatched to any gene: 0. CDR3 DNA, as far as it was read: TGTGCCAGTAGTGGGACAGGGGGCAATCAGCCC. Protein: CASSGTGGNQP. The entire CDR3 protein reads CASSGTGGNQPQHF.

Of note for this clone: The sequenced fragment ends 3 residues before the CDR3 boundary, so the rest is inferred from the germline J gene. V and J are TRBV7-9 and TRBJ2-7, with D possibly matching TRBD2 (6 bases). The CDR3 covers 15 residues. Germline CDR1 SEHNR, CDR2 FQNEAQ (reference sequence). Trimming cost V 3 bases and J 4 bases, with 16 bases left between them. CDR3 DNA (partial): TGTGCCAGCAGCTTCGTGACTAGTTTAGAGTACGAG. This sequence encodes CASSFVTSLEYE. The CDR3, in full, reads CASSFVTSLEYEQYF.

This clone was seen at least ten times. One end of the junction varies from germline; a read error may be responsible. The sequence runs out 3 residues before the end of the CDR3; the remainder is reconstructed from the germline J gene. This chain connects TRBV4-2 to TRBJ1-5; D call uncertain. The CDR3 runs to 15 residues. The germline gives CDR1 LGHNA, CDR2 YNFKEQ. The CDR3 DNA, read in part, is TGCGCCAGCAGCCAAGTAGCATCGAGCAATCAGCCC. Encoded protein: CASSQVASSNQP. In full, the CDR3 is CASSQVASSNQPQHF.

In regard to this clone: The sequenced fragment ends 3 residues before the CDR3 boundary, so the rest is inferred from the germline J gene. V gene TRBV7-6 combines with J gene TRBJ1-4; the D gene is possibly TRBD1 (6 bases). Germline CDR1 is SGHVS and CDR2 is FNYEAQ. The CDR3 runs to 14 residues. V shed 0 bases and J shed 7 bases, with 9 bases lying between them. CDR3 sequence: CASSLAGGGEKLFF. The sequenced part of the CDR3 DNA is TGTGCCAGCAGCTTAGCAGGGGGGGGTGAAAAA.

This clone has only a few counts. The CDR3 here is CASSSGSGAIEQYF. CDR3 DNA (partial): TGTGCCAGCAGCTCCGGGAGCGGGGCGATCGAG. The chain uses TRBV13 and TRBJ2-7; 7 bases fit TRBD2. The observed sequence ends 3 residues before the CDR3 terminus, with the missing tail filled in from the germline J gene. This CDR3 comprises 14 residues. The V and J ends lost 4 bases and 6 bases, in that order; junction bases with no gene match: 9. The germline gives CDR1 PRHDT, CDR2 FYEKMQ (reference sequence).

With respect to this clone: The read ends 3 residues early relative to the CDR3; the germline J gene fills the gap. The rearrangement uses TRBV19 and TRBJ2-5; the D gene is possibly TRBD1 (5 bases). The CDR3 is made up of 14 amino acids. CDR1 is LNHDA and CDR2 is SQIVND in the germline V gene (reference sequence). The V gene lost 4 bases and the J gene lost 1 base, with 10 bases spanning the gap. CDR3 sequence: CASSRRQSQETQYF. The part of the CDR3 DNA that was read is TGTGCCAGTAGTAGGAGACAGTCCCAAGAGACC. The complete variable domain, with remaining parts taken from reference TRBV19 and TRBJ2-5, reads DGGITQSPKYLFRKEGQNVTLSCEQNLNHDAMYWYRQDPGQGLRLIYYSQIVNDFQKGDIAEGYSVSREKKESFPLTVTSAQKNPTAFYLCASSRRQSQETQYFGPGTRLLVL.

In regard to this clone: Read sequence stops 3 residues before the CDR3 end, and the germline J gene provides the missing end. This chain joins TRBV7-9 and TRBJ2-7, with 12 bases that match TRBD2. The CDR3 is made up of 15 amino acids. The germline gives CDR1 SEHNR, CDR2 FQNEAQ (reference sequence). V was pared by 5 bases and J by 0 bases, with 2 bases of the junction left unmatched. CDR3 loop: CASSPSGRASYEQYF. CDR3 DNA, as far as it was read: TGTGCCAGCAGCCCTAGCGGGAGGGCCTCCTACGAG.

As to this clone: Read sequence stops 3 residues before the CDR3 end, and the germline J gene provides the missing end. The chain employs TRBV18 and TRBJ1-6, with D unresolved. The CDR3 is made up of 14 amino acids. The germline gives CDR1 KGHSH, CDR2 LQKENI. V was trimmed by 2 bases and J by 7 bases, leaving 9 bases between them. The CDR3 DNA, read in part, is TGTGCCAGCTCACCAGCCGAGAGGAATTCACCC. As protein: CASSPAERNSP. The full CDR3 reads CASSPAERNSPLHF.

Concerning this clone: The read terminates 3 residues before the CDR3 end, so the remaining end is supplied by the germline J gene. V is TRBV18 and J is TRBJ2-2; 10 bases map to TRBD2. With 6 bases clipped from V and 1 base from J, the junction kept 2 bases outside the gene matches. Germline V gives CDR1 KGHSH, CDR2 LQKENI. The CDR3 is made up of 15 amino acids. The CDR3 DNA, read in part, is TGTGCCAGCTCCGGGACTAGCGAGAACACCGGGGAG. This encodes CASSGTSENTGE. The entire CDR3 sequence reads CASSGTSENTGELFF.

This clone was found a few times. The read terminates 3 residues before the CDR3 end, so the remaining end is supplied by the germline J gene. This chain joins TRBV7-2 and TRBJ1-3; weak D call: TRBD1 (5 bases). The germline V and J ends were trimmed by 10 bases and 2 bases, with 12 bases remaining between them. Germline assignment: CDR1 SGHTA and CDR2 FQGNSA. CDR3 length: 13 residues. CDR3 bases read: TGTGCCATTAGTTCCAGGGCTGGAAACACC. It translates to CAISSRAGNT. The complete CDR3 reads CAISSRAGNTIYF.

This clone appeared a few times. Coverage ceases 3 residues before the CDR3 finishes, and the germline J gene fills in the end. The chain carries TRBV19 and TRBJ1-2; D perhaps matches TRBD1 (5 bases). This CDR3 is built from 12 residues. Germline CDR1 LNHDA, CDR2 SQIVND (reference sequence). The V gene lost 7 bases and the J gene lost 5 bases, with 11 bases spanning the gap. The CDR3 sequence: CASMDKPYGYTF. The part of the CDR3 DNA that was read is TGTGCCAGTATGGACAAACCTTATGGC. The full variable domain, with the rest looked up from reference TRBV19 and TRBJ1-2, is DGGITQSPKYLFRKEGQNVTLSCEQNLNHDAMYWYRQDPGQGLRLIYYSQIVNDFQKGDIAEGYSVSREKKESFPLTVTSAQKNPTAFYLCASMDKPYGYTFGSGTRLTVV.

This clone showed up just a few times. Sequencing ends 3 residues short of the CDR3 end; the germline J gene provides the rest. Other DNA sequences in the sample encode the same CDR3. The chain uses TRBV7-6 and TRBJ2-1; the D gene is possibly TRBD1 (6 bases). This CDR3 is built from 14 residues. Germline CDR1 and CDR2: SGHVS and FNYEAQ. V was cut by 6 bases and J by 9 bases, with 18 bases left in between. The CDR3 bases that were read are TGTGCCAGCAGGCAGGGTCAGGGGAACGGTGAG. Protein product: CASRQGQGNGE. In full, the CDR3 is CASRQGQGNGEQFF.

A few counts support this clone. The missing CDR3 end, 3 residues past where the read stops, is filled in from the germline J gene. The rearrangement links TRBV7-9 to TRBJ1-2; 8 bases agree with TRBD1. J gave up 4 bases and V 7 bases, and 11 bases lay outside the gene matches. The CDR3 loop spans 15 amino acids. Per the germline V gene, CDR1 is SEHNR and CDR2 is FQNEAQ (reference sequence). CDR3 amino acids: CASTPTGQGSYGYTF. The DNA read from the CDR3 is TGTGCCAGCACCCCCACAGGACAGGGATCCTATGGC.

The sample holds many counts of this clone. The read falls 3 residues short of the CDR3 end, and the missing part is taken from the germline J gene. The chain is built from TRBV5-1 and TRBJ2-2, with a weak D call TRBD2 (7 bases). The CDR3 has 15 residues. The V gene's germline CDR1 is SGHRS and CDR2 YFSETQ. V lost 4 bases and J 3 bases, leaving 13 bases between the germline ends. This CDR3 is CASSRGGAHTGELFF. The part of the CDR3 DNA that was read is TGCGCCAGCAGCAGAGGGGGGGCGCACACCGGGGAG.

This clone was detected many times. The CDR3 end is not reached by the read, which stops 3 residues before it; the germline J gene fills it in. This chain joins TRBV19 and TRBJ2-6; TRBD1 aligns across 7 bases. Germline V gene lookup returns CDR1 LNHDA and CDR2 SQIVND (reference sequence). This CDR3 is 17 amino acids long. V gave up 7 bases and J gave up 0 bases; unmatched junction bases: 9. CDR3 protein: CASTQDRQSSGANVLTF. The CDR3 DNA, read in part, is TGTGCCAGTACCCAGGACAGGCAAAGCTCTGGGGCCAACGTC.

This clone was found a few times. The read terminates 3 residues before the CDR3 end, so the remaining end is supplied by the germline J gene. This chain connects TRBV7-2 to TRBJ2-1, with D maybe TRBD2 (5 bases). CDR1 and CDR2 from the germline V gene are SGHTA and FQGNSA. The ends were cut back, 6 bases at V and 5 bases at J, with 11 bases in the middle. The CDR3 is 13 residues long. The chain's CDR3 is CASSRRADNEQFF. The sequenced part of the CDR3 DNA is TGTGCCAGCAGTAGACGAGCGGACAATGAG.

This clone has ten or more counts. The read ends 3 residues before the CDR3 terminus; that terminus is restored from the germline J gene. This sequence joins TRBV19 and TRBJ2-5; D might be TRBD1 (6 bases). V was trimmed by 5 bases and J by 2 bases, leaving 9 bases between them. Germline V gene data show CDR1 as LNHDA and CDR2 as SQIVND (reference sequence). The CDR3 is 13 residues long. Partial CDR3 DNA: TGTGCCAGTAGTCAGGGGTTACAAGAGACC. This gives the protein CASSQGLQET. The whole CDR3 protein reads CASSQGLQETQYF.

On this clone itself: The CDR3 end lies 3 residues beyond the end of the read and is filled in from the germline J gene. The rearrangement joins TRBV6-2 or TRBV6-3 to TRBJ1-6; D is unresolved. V shed 0 bases and J shed 7 bases, with 7 bases lying between them. This CDR3 comprises 14 residues. From germline, CDR1 is MNHEY and CDR2 SVGEGT. The CDR3 sequence: CASSYSVGNSPLHF. The CDR3 DNA, read in part, is TGTGCCAGCAGTTACTCGGTCGGGAATTCACCC.

This clone was found many times. From the germline J gene comes the end of the CDR3, since the read stops 3 residues before it. The chain couples TRBV18 to TRBJ1-6, with TRBD1 matching over 9 bases. J gave up 11 bases and V 2 bases, and 4 bases lay outside the gene matches. Germline V lookup: CDR1 KGHSH, CDR2 LQKENI. The length of the CDR3 is 14 residues. CDR3 residues: CASSPGTGMTPLHF. Partial CDR3 DNA: TGTGCCAGCTCACCAGGGACAGGGATGACACCC.